A selection of T cell receptor beta chains follows, all from one sample in a study of blood T cell repertoires in COVID-19. Some clones are missing from TCRdb's copy, which holds only in-frame ones; the method was immunoSEQ multiplex PCR. This table has about 130,000 clones, approximately 86% appearing once. Sequencing was carried out using PBMCs or T cells enriched from blood (not recorded which). All receptors derive from a woman between 50 and 59 years old who had recovered from COVID-19. The CDR3 runs from the conserved cysteine through the conserved F or W. D genes are given only for firm matches. Size is omitted from some rows. Given values are once, few, many or a class for expanded clones.

TRBV7-9	.	TRBJ2-7	.	CASSGRDIPYEQYF	TGTGCCAGCAGCGGCCGGGACATCCCCTACGAGCAGTACTTC
TRBV11-3	.	TRBJ1-2	.	CASSPGASNYGYTF	TGTGCCAGCAGCCCAGGGGCCTCTAACTATGGCTACACCTTC
TRBV2	.	TRBJ1-2	.	CASSEVSWGYTF	TGTGCCAGCAGTGAAGTGAGTTGGGGCTACACCTTC
TRBV7-6	.	TRBJ2-5	TRBD2	CASSILSGVAETQYF	TGTGCCAGCAGCATACTTAGCGGGGTGGCGGAGACCCAGTACTTC
TRBV5-8	.	TRBJ1-5	.	CASSYNQQGNQPQHF	TGTGCCAGCAGCTATAATCAACAGGGAAATCAGCCCCAGCATTTT
TRBV5-1	.	TRBJ1-4	TRBD1	CASSRTGTDNEKLFF	TGCGCCAGCAGCCGCACCGGGACAGATAATGAAAAACTGTTTTTT
TRBV9	.	TRBJ1-4	TRBD1	CASSPGRGNANEKLFF	TGTGCCAGCAGCCCAGGCAGGGGGAATGCTAATGAAAAACTGTTTTTT
TRBV7-9	.	TRBJ2-7	TRBD2	CASSFTSGGIDEQYF	TGTGCCAGCAGCTTCACTAGCGGGGGTATCGACGAGCAGTACTTC
TRBV5-1	.	TRBJ1-1	TRBD1	CASSHYRGRDTEAFF	TGCGCCAGCAGCCATTACAGGGGGCGGGACACTGAAGCTTTCTTT
TRBV10-3	once	TRBJ1-2	TRBD1	CAISEPSSGQAYGYTF	TGTGCCATCAGTGAGCCTTCCTCCGGACAGGCCTATGGCTACACCTTC
TRBV2	.	TRBJ2-1	.	CASSESGWRGRSNEQFF	TGTGCCAGCAGTGAAAGTGGATGGAGGGGAAGGAGCAATGAGCAGTTCTTC
TRBV11-2	few	TRBJ1-6	.	CASSLATAGSPLHF	TGTGCCAGCAGCTTAGCTACTGCAGGTTCACCCCTCCACTTT
TRBV19	.	TRBJ1-5	.	CASSQLTRPRGIQPQHF	TGTGCCAGTAGCCAACTTACAAGGCCAAGGGGTATTCAGCCCCAGCATTTT